The 27 T cell receptor beta chains reported below all come from one sample, sequenced in a study of blood T cells in healthy people across ages. A J-beta primer mix and a sample-barcoded 5' primer were used in a second PCR of about 7 to 12 cycles. TCRdb reprocessed the 5' RACE reads with MiXCR, giving one entry per CDR3 protein. The sample shows over 700,000 distinct CDR3 sequences, 20% to 25% of them seen only once. The sample also formed part of further work on T cells of mothers and their children.

Sequencing input: blood. The receptors originated from a boy under 18 in good health.

J is TRBJ2-7 and V is TRBV2; the D call may be TRBD1 or TRBD2 (5 bases each). Trimming pared 3 bases from V and 3 bases from J, leaving 18 bases between. The CDR3 contains 16 residues. CDR1 SNHLY and CDR2 FYNNEI come from the germline V gene. The CDR3 loop reads CASSDWDGTGIYEQYF. In DNA, the CDR3 is TGTGCCAGCAGTGACTGGGACGGGACGGGGATCTACGAGCAGTACTTC.

This chain joins TRBV20-1 and TRBJ1-1; D is possibly TRBD1 (6 bases). Germline lookup yields CDR1 DFQATT and CDR2 SNEGSKA (reference sequence). The ends were cut back, 5 bases at V and 4 bases at J, with 14 bases in the middle. CDR3 length: 13 amino acids. The CDR3, as DNA: TGCAGTGCTGGGGACACAGGATTCACTGAAGCTTTCTTT. Amino acid sequence: CSAGDTGFTEAFF.

The J gene is TRBJ2-7, the V gene TRBV7-2, with TRBD1 identical over 7 bases. Germline-derived CDR1 and CDR2 are SGHTA and FQGNSA. This CDR3 spans 16 amino acids. With V trimmed by 3 bases and J by 2 bases, 10 bases remained unmatched. CDR3 nucleotides: TGTGCCAGCAGCTTTTTCCCGGGACAGATAACCTACGAGCAGTACTTC. Amino acids: CASSFFPGQITYEQYF.

A remark on this clonotype: A read error may produce the germline difference seen at one junction end. CDR3 in DNA: TGTGCCAGCAGTTTCACAGGGGCGAGCAATCGGCCCCAGCATTTT. It yields the protein CASSFTGASNRPQHF. The chain combines TRBV28 with TRBJ1-5; 7 bases align to TRBD1. The germline V gene encodes CDR1 MDHEN and CDR2 SYDVKM. There are 15 residues in the CDR3.

This clonotype was seen more than once but under ten times. This chain joins TRBV4-2 and TRBJ1-1; maybe TRBD1 (6 bases). This CDR3 contains 14 residues. Germline V gene lookup returns CDR1 LGHNA and CDR2 YNFKEQ. V was trimmed by 0 bases and J by 4 bases, leaving 9 bases between them. The CDR3 DNA reads as TGTGCCAGCAGCCAAGATTCGGGGGCCACTGAAGCTTTCTTT. Amino acid sequence: CASSQDSGATEAFF.

Details on this clonotype: Compared with germline, one end of the junction differs, possibly owing to a read error. The V call is TRBV5-5, the J call TRBJ2-4; 11 bases agree with TRBD1. In germline, CDR1 is SGHKS, CDR2 YYEKEE (reference sequence). The CDR3 covers 17 residues. CDR3 sequence reads: CASSWDGTGGSKNIPYF. The CDR3 DNA reads as TGTGCCAGCAGCTGGGACGGGACAGGGGGGTCCAAAAACATTCCGTACTTC.

Remarks on this clonotype: The conserved closing phenylalanine or tryptophan is absent in this CDR3, likely reflecting a read error. This chain joins TRBV15 and TRBJ1-2; TRBD1 matches at 7 bases. The germline CDR1 and CDR2 sequences are LNHNV and YYDKDF (reference sequence). The CDR3 has 18 residues. Trimming at V came to 0 bases and at J to 4 bases, leaving 14 bases not matched to a gene. The CDR3 nucleotides read TGTGCCACCAGCAGAGATCCAACCGTCCCCCAGGGGGGCTATGGCTACACCCTC. Its translation is CATSRDPTVPQGGYGYTL.

This clonotype appeared a few times. This chain joins TRBV12-3 or TRBV12-4 and TRBJ2-5; D assignment may be TRBD1 or TRBD2 (6 bases each). Trimming stripped 6 bases from V and 5 bases from J, with 13 bases between. The CDR3 spans 13 residues. The CDR3 DNA follows: TGTGCCAGCAGACTCCCGGGGGCGGAGACCCAGTACTTC. Amino acids: CASRLPGAETQYF.

The chain is built from TRBV6-1 and TRBJ1-5, with 9 bases lining up with TRBD1. The CDR3 is 17 amino acids. Germline CDR1 and CDR2: MNHNS and SASEGT. Losses at the gene ends were 5 bases for V and 0 bases for J; bases not matched to a gene: 8. The CDR3 DNA reads TGTGCCAGCAGTAAGACAGGGGGAAGTTATAGCAATCAGCCCCAGCATTTT. Amino acid sequence: CASSKTGGSYSNQPQHF.

This rearrangement joins TRBV7-9 to TRBJ2-1, with 11 bases aligning to TRBD2. The CDR3 is 20 residues long. V lost 3 bases and J lost 0; bases outside the gene matches: 13. Germline V gene sequence: CDR1 SEHNR, CDR2 FQNEAQ (reference sequence). CDR3 DNA: TGTGCCAGCAGCTTCACGCCACAGGGGGGGACTAGCGGCTCCTACAATGAGCAGTTCTTC. This sequence encodes CASSFTPQGGTSGSYNEQFF.

This clonotype was recorded a few times. The chain recombines TRBV28 with TRBJ2-7; D not certain. Germline values: CDR1 MDHEN, CDR2 SYDVKM. The CDR3 is made up of 13 amino acids. V lost 2 bases to trimming and J lost 6 bases, with 11 bases between them. The CDR3 bases are TGTGCCAGCAGTTTAGACCAGGACGGCGAGCAGTACTTC. This encodes CASSLDQDGEQYF.

The V and J genes are TRBV12-3 or TRBV12-4 and TRBJ2-3; 12 bases are a match to TRBD2. This CDR3 has 16 residues. Losses at the gene ends were 6 bases for V and 1 base for J; bases not matched to a gene: 5. The CDR3 bases are TGTGCCAGCAGCCGGACTAGCGGGACTCGCACAGATACGCAGTATTTT. Its protein is CASSRTSGTRTDTQYF.

This clonotype was counted only a few times. This chain joins TRBV9 and TRBJ1-1, with D uncertain. Deletions cut 4 bases from V and 3 bases from J, with 16 bases between. The CDR3 has 15 residues. Looked up from germline, CDR1 is SGDLS and CDR2 is YYNGEE. This chain's CDR3 is CASSPSNPGDTEAFF. As DNA, the CDR3 is TGTGCCAGCAGCCCATCTAACCCAGGCGACACTGAAGCTTTCTTT.

This rearrangement joins TRBV29-1 to TRBJ2-3; 8 nucleotides line up with TRBD1. The V segment lost 1 base and the J segment 2 bases; nucleotides outside the gene matches: 5. The germline V gene encodes CDR1 SQVTM and CDR2 ANQGSEA. This CDR3 is 15 amino acids long. CDR3 nucleotides: TGCAGCGTTGAAGGGGACAGGATATACACAGATACGCAGTATTTT. Its translation: CSVEGDRIYTDTQYF.

In DNA form, the CDR3 reads TGTGCCAGCAGCTTAGCAGCGGGGGGGCCTGAGACCCAGTACTTC. It codes for CASSLAAGGPETQYF. The genes are TRBV7-8 and TRBJ2-5, with 10 bases identical to TRBD2. With 0 bases clipped from V and 5 bases from J, the junction kept 3 bases outside the gene matches. Germline loops: CDR1 SGHVS, CDR2 FQNEAQ. The CDR3 has 15 amino acids.

Remarks on this clonotype: Mismatch with germline at one junction end may stem from a read error. The rearrangement links TRBV7-8 to TRBJ2-2; D unresolved. CDR1 is SGHVS, CDR2 FQNEAQ, per germline. CDR3 size: 18 residues. CDR3 sequence reads: CASSVQIGGFTNTGELFF. CDR3 bases: TGTGCCAGCAGCGTCCAGATAGGTGGATTCACGAACACTGGGGAGCTGTTTTTT. Using reference TRBV7-8 and TRBJ2-2 for the parts outside the CDR3, the full variable domain is GAGVSQSPRYKVAKRGQDVALRCDPISGHVSLFWYQQALGQGPEFLTYFQNEAQLDKSGLPSDRFFAERPEGSVSTLKIQRTQQEDSAVYLCASSVQIGGFTNTGELFFGEGSRLTVL.

The V call is TRBV5-1, the J call TRBJ2-2; D is possibly TRBD2 (5 bases). CDR3 length equals 14 residues. Per the germline V gene, CDR1 is SGHRS and CDR2 is YFSETQ. Trimming removed 4 bases at V and 5 bases at J, with 12 bases between. CDR3 bases: TGCGCCAGCAGCGCCGGAGGACCGACCGGGGAGCTGTTTTTT. Translation: CASSAGGPTGELFF.

This clonotype was seen more than once but under ten times. This chain uses TRBV6-2 or TRBV6-3 with TRBJ1-5, with a tentative D call TRBD1 (5 bases). Per the germline V gene, CDR1 is MNHEY and CDR2 is SVGEGT. With 5 bases removed from V and 7 bases from J, the gap between germline ends came to 12 bases. The CDR3 contains 13 residues. CDR3 in DNA: TGTGCCAGCAGTCTGGACCAGGGACAGCCCCAGCATTTT. This sequence encodes CASSLDQGQPQHF.

In this sample, this clonotype turned up a few times. The chain is built from TRBV5-1 and TRBJ2-7; 9 nucleotides align to TRBD2. The CDR3 length is 16 residues. V shed 1 base and J 0 bases; nucleotides not matched to a gene: 5. Germline loops: CDR1 SGHRS, CDR2 YFSETQ. CDR3 DNA sequence: TGCGCCAGCAGCTTGATACCTAGCGGGACCTCCTACGAGCAGTACTTC. Amino acid sequence: CASSLIPSGTSYEQYF.

There are a few counts of this clonotype. Possible read error: a much larger clone is one base away. The chain couples TRBV9 to TRBJ2-7; no definite D call. The germline V gene has CDR1 SGDLS and CDR2 YYNGEE. The CDR3 runs 15 residues. With 0 bases removed from V and 3 bases from J, the gap between germline ends came to 13 bases. The CDR3 DNA follows: TGTGCCAGCAGCGTAGAGGCGATGGGCGTCTACGAGCAGTACTTC. Protein product: CASSVEAMGVYEQYF. The whole variable domain, remainder taken from reference TRBV9 and TRBJ2-7, is DSGVTQTPKHLITATGQRVTLRCSPRSGDLSVYWYQQSLDQGLQFLIQYYNGEERAKGNILERFSAQQFPDLHSELNLSSLELGDSALYFCASSVEAMGVYEQYFGPGTRLTVT.

The chain links TRBV20-1 to TRBJ2-1; 13 nucleotides match TRBD2. After removal of 6 bases from V and 10 bases from J, the junction contained 12 bases not matched to a gene. From germline, CDR1 is DFQATT and CDR2 SNEGSKA (reference sequence). The CDR3 runs to 15 residues. The chain's CDR3 is CSAFLGTSGNREQFF. The CDR3, as DNA: TGCAGTGCATTTCTCGGGACTAGCGGGAACCGAGAGCAGTTCTTC.

This rearrangement joins TRBV29-1 to TRBJ2-5; 9 bases fit TRBD1. The end of the DNA is better explained by TRBJ2-7, so the J call may be wrong. CDR3 length equals 14 residues. Germline CDR1 reads SQVTM; CDR2 reads ANQGSEA. CDR3 sequence reads: CSVLGQGKYYEQYF. CDR3 nucleotides: TGCAGCGTCTTAGGACAGGGGAAGTACTACGAGCAGTACTTC.

The chain joins TRBV7-2 to TRBJ2-5, with TRBD1 matching over 7 bases. The V gene end was trimmed by 2 bases and the J gene end by 5 bases; junction bases not matched to a gene: 8. The CDR3 sequence is 15 residues long. CDR1 and CDR2 from the germline V gene are SGHTA and FQGNSA. In DNA, the CDR3 is TGTGCCAGCAGCTTACGACAGACAGGGATGGAGACCCAGTACTTC. Protein sequence: CASSLRQTGMETQYF.

This clonotype was recorded once. The chain couples TRBV12-5 to TRBJ2-7; no definite D call. Germline V gene lookup returns CDR1 LGHNT and CDR2 FRNRAP. This CDR3 has 14 residues. V dropped 7 bases and J dropped 2 bases, with 15 bases sitting between them. The CDR3 nucleotides read TGTGCTAGTGATCGGGCGTCTGTCCCCTACGAGCAGTACTTC. Residues: CASDRASVPYEQYF.

DNA of the CDR3: TGTGCCAGCAGCTTAGAGATTGCGGGAAGCCTCCTAGGGTATGAGCAGTTCTTC. The encoded protein is CASSLEIAGSLLGYEQFF. This chain uses TRBV7-8 with TRBJ2-1; a possible D gene is TRBD2 (6 bases). The CDR3 is made up of 18 amino acids. Trimming took off 1 base at V and 8 bases at J, with 24 bases between the two ends. Germline CDR1 is SGHVS and CDR2 is FQNEAQ.

V gene TRBV11-3 combines with J gene TRBJ2-5, with 8 bases lining up with TRBD1. Germline CDR1 and CDR2: SGHNT and YENEEA. This CDR3 comprises 14 residues. The junction had 6 bases not matched to a gene; V was cut back by 5 bases and J by 4 bases. In DNA, the CDR3 is TGTGCCAGCAGCGGGGGGACAGGTGGAGAGACCCAGTACTTC. Translation gives CASSGGTGGETQYF.

The V gene is TRBV7-9, the J gene TRBJ2-5; possibly TRBD2 for D (5 bases). The J call may be mistaken, given a closer DNA end match to TRBJ2-7. In germline, CDR1 is SEHNR, CDR2 FQNEAQ (reference sequence). This CDR3 contains 14 residues. DNA for the CDR3: TGTGCCAGCAGCTTAGCACCCGGGAACTACGAGCAGTACTTC. Amino acids: CASSLAPGNYEQYF.